This is a list of T cell receptor beta chains from one sample in a study of cytomegalovirus exposure and HLA in healthy donors. Here immunoSEQ multiplex PCR was the method, and the copy in TCRdb shows in-frame clones only, minus some. This sample has around 350,000 clones, with more than 80% found just once. Sequenced input: PBMCs. These receptors were taken from a woman under 30 in good health and CMV-seronegative. The CDR3 runs from the conserved cysteine through the conserved F or W. The order of the fields is clone size, D gene, V gene, J gene, CDR3 DNA, CDR3 protein. D genes are given only for firm matches. Clone size appears in some rows only: once, few, many, or a class for an expanded clone.

.	TRBD1	TRBV29-1	TRBJ1-2	TGCAGCGTTGAAGATTCTGGTGCCAGGGGGCAGCGGCGCGGCTACACCTTC	CSVEDSGARGQRRGYTF
.	TRBD1	TRBV4-1	TRBJ2-1	TGCGCCAGCAGCCTGGACAGGGGGCGATATGAGCAGTTCTTC	CASSLDRGRYEQFF
once	.	TRBV15	TRBJ1-1	TGTGCCACCAGCACACAGGTCATGAACACTGAAGCTTTCTTT	CATSTQVMNTEAFF
.	.	TRBV6-1	TRBJ1-4	TGTGCCAGCAGTGCTTCGTATGAAAAACTGTTTTTT	CASSASYEKLFF
.	TRBD1	TRBV7-8	TRBJ2-3	TGTGCCAGCAGCCAGCCCCCGACAGGGAGTACAGATACGCAGTATTTT	CASSQPPTGSTDTQYF
.	.	TRBV19	TRBJ1-1	TGTGCCAGTCGGTCCCTTCATGGCACTGAAGCTTTCTTT	CASRSLHGTEAFF
.	TRBD2	TRBV9	TRBJ2-1	TGTGCCAGCAGCGTAGCTAGGCGGGGGATCTATGATGAGCAGTTCTTC	CASSVARRGIYDEQFF
.	.	TRBV5-1	TRBJ2-7	TGCGCCAGCAGCCCCCGGACAGTTACCTACGAGCAGTACTTC	CASSPRTVTYEQYF
.	.	TRBV29-1	TRBJ1-1	TGCAGCGTTGAAAAGGGGTACACTGAAGCTTTCTTT	CSVEKGYTEAFF
.	TRBD1	TRBV6-5	TRBJ2-7	TGTGCCAGCAGTTATTGGACGGGACAGGGGCAGTACGAGCAGTACTTC	CASSYWTGQGQYEQYF
.	.	TRBV9	TRBJ1-1	TGTGCCAGCAGCCAGACAGGGAACACTGAAGCTTTCTTT	CASSQTGNTEAFF
few	.	TRBV2	TRBJ2-7	TGTGCCAGCACCAGACAAGTTTACGAGCAGTACTTC	CASTRQVYEQYF
.	TRBD2	TRBV4-1	TRBJ2-7	TGCGCCAGCGCAGGGACTAGCGGGACCGCAACCGAGCAGTACTTC	CASAGTSGTATEQYF
.	.	TRBV10-2	TRBJ1-4	TGCGCCAGCCATTCAGGGAGGACGGGGGCAACTAATGAAAAACTGTTTTTT	CASHSGRTGATNEKLFF
.	TRBD1	TRBV11-2	TRBJ2-5	TGTGCCAGCAGCTTTACAATTGGACAGGACAGCGAGACCCAGTACTTC	CASSFTIGQDSETQYF
.	TRBD1	TRBV23-1	TRBJ2-5	TGCGCCAACCGGGACAGGGTCCAAGAGACCCAGTACTTC	CANRDRVQETQYF
.	.	TRBV20-1	TRBJ2-1	TGCAGTGCTTTATATTACAATGAGCAGTTCTTC	CSALYYNEQFF
few	.	TRBV2	TRBJ1-5	TGTGCCAGCAGTGAGCGGGGGTTCGGCAATCAGCCCCAGCATTTT	CASSERGFGNQPQHF
.	.	TRBV30	TRBJ2-5	TGTGCCTGGGGGGACTCGGTCCAAGAGACCCAGTACTTC	CAWGDSVQETQYF
.	.	TRBV14	TRBJ2-7	TGTGCCAGCAGCCAAGATTGGGGAGGAGCTTTATCCTACGAGCAGTACTTC	CASSQDWGGALSYEQYF
few	TRBD1	TRBV27	TRBJ2-7	TGTGCCAGCAGACAGGGGGGCTACGAGCAGTACTTC	CASRQGGYEQYF
.	TRBD1	TRBV4-1	TRBJ2-1	TGCGCCAGCAGCGAATACAGGGGGGATGAGCAGTTCTTC	CASSEYRGDEQFF
.	.	TRBV28	TRBJ2-2	TGTGCCAGCAGGCCAACCCGCCGGACAGCGAACACCGGGGAGCTGTTTTTT	CASRPTRRTANTGELFF
.	.	TRBV7-8	TRBJ1-1	TGTGCCAGCAGCGCTGAACCCCAGACAGAGAACACTGAAGCTTTCTTT	CASSAEPQTENTEAFF
.	.	TRBV18	TRBJ1-1	TGTGCCAGCTCACCCAATCGGGGGGCCGGCACTGAAGCTTTCTTT	CASSPNRGAGTEAFF
.	TRBD1	TRBV28	TRBJ1-4	TGTGCCAGCAGTTTAGGGACAGGGCGGGTTCAAGGAAAACTGTTTTTT	CASSLGTGRVQGKLFF
.	.	TRBV5-6	TRBJ1-2	TGTGCCAGCCTGGGCCCTAACTATGGCTACACCTTC	CASLGPNYGYTF
.	.	TRBV28	TRBJ1-3	TGTGCCAGCAGTCGACAGGTCTCTGGAAACACCATATATTTT	CASSRQVSGNTIYF
.	.	TRBV10-2	TRBJ1-5	TGCGCCAGCAGTGATGGAGGGGCTAGCAATCAGCCCCAGCATTTT	CASSDGGASNQPQHF
few	.	TRBV9	TRBJ2-5	TGTGCCAGCAGCGTTTCTGGGGGCGGGGAGACCCAGTACTTC	CASSVSGGGETQYF
.	.	TRBV6-5	TRBJ1-1	TGTGCCAGCAGTCTCAGGGTTGGGAACACTGAAGCTTTCTTT	CASSLRVGNTEAFF
.	.	TRBV27	TRBJ1-1	TGTGCCAGCAGTCCTCAGACGGTGAGGGCTGAAGCTTTCTTT	CASSPQTVRAEAFF
.	TRBD1	TRBV10-2	TRBJ2-1	TGCGCCAGCAGGGGGACAGATTTTTACAATGAGCAGTTCTTC	CASRGTDFYNEQFF
.	TRBD2	TRBV7-3	TRBJ2-3	TGTGCCAGCAGCGCAAATAGCGGGAGGGGAGATACGCAGTATTTT	CASSANSGRGDTQYF
.	.	TRBV6-5	TRBJ1-4	TGTGCCAGCAGTTACTTACTGTCAGGGGAAAAACTGTTTTTT	CASSYLLSGEKLFF